This T cell receptor (beta chain) derives from a study of cytomegalovirus exposure and HLA in healthy donors. Trimming took off 3 bases at V and 5 bases at J, with 13 bases between the two ends. The CDR3 has 15 residues. The germline CDR1 and CDR2 sequences are MNHNS and SASEGT. With regard to this clone: Antigen unknown.

Regarding the study as a whole: Later analysis associated a missense DCLRE1C variant with TCR beta V- and J-gene trimming.

This PCR relied on a set of 60 Vbeta primers and 13 Jbeta primers. TCRdb keeps only in-frame clones here, not all; method: immunoSEQ multiplex PCR. The sample has around 120,000 clones, 65% to 80% seen once. This TCR was recovered from a middle-aged woman in good health and CMV-seropositive. The chain has TRBV6-1 and TRBJ2-2; D not certain. Sample: PBMCs. The CDR3 DNA is TGTGCCAGCAGTGACGAGAGGATCTGGACCGGGGAGCTGTTTTTT. This sequence encodes CASSDERIWTGELFF.